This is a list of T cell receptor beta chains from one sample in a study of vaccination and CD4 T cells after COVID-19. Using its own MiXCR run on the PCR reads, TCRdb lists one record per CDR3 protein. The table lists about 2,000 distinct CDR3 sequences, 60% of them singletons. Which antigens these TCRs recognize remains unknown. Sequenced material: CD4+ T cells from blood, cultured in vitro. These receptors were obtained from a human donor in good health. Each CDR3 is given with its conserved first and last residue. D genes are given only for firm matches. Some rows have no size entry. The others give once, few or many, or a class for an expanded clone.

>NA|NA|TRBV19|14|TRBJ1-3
CASSQTATGNTIYF
TGTGCCAGTAGCCAGACAGCTACTGGAAACACCATATATTTT
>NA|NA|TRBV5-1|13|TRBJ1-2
CASSLGVKDGYTF
TGCGCCAGCAGCCTCGGGGTTAAAGATGGCTACACCTTC
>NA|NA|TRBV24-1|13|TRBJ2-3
CATSDRGTDTQYF
TGTGCCACCAGTGACCGAGGGACAGATACGCAGTATTTT
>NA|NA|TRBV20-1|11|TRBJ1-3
CSALGRDTIYF
TGCAGTGCCCTCGGGCGGGACACCATATATTTT
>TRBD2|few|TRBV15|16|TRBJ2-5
CATSRGGEGWQETQYF
TGTGCCACCAGCAGAGGTGGGGAGGGCTGGCAAGAGACCCAGTACTTC
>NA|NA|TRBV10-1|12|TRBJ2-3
CASRDSTDTQYF
TGCGCCAGCAGGGACAGCACAGATACGCAGTATTTT
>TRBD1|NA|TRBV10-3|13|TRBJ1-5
CAIGTDSNQPQHF
TGTGCCATCGGGACAGATAGCAATCAGCCCCAGCATTTT
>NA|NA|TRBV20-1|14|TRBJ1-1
CSAQAGAARTEAFF
TGCAGTGCACAGGCCGGGGCGGCGCGTACTGAAGCTTTCTTT
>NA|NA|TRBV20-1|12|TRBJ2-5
CSARVGQETQYF
TGCAGTGCTAGAGTAGGCCAAGAGACCCAGTACTTC
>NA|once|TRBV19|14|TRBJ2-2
CASSTWGPGGELFF
TGTGCCAGTAGTACCTGGGGGCCCGGCGGGGAGCTGTTTTTT
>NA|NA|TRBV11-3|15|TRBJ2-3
CASSGPTGDTDTQYF
TGTGCCAGCAGCGGGCCCACGGGGGACACAGATACGCAGTATTTT
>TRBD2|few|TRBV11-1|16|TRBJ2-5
CASSARLAGVQETQYF
TGTGCCAGCAGCGCAAGACTAGCGGGGGTCCAAGAGACCCAGTACTTC
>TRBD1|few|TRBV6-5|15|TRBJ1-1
CASSYSYRGNTEAFF
TGTGCCAGCAGTTACTCGTACAGGGGGAACACTGAAGCTTTCTTT
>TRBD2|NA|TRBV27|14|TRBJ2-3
CASSLVRGADTQYF
TGTGCCAGCAGTTTAGTTCGGGGGGCAGATACGCAGTATTTT
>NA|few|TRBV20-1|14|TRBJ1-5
CSAPSGDRNQPQHF
TGCAGTGCTCCTTCAGGAGACCGCAATCAGCCCCAGCATTTT
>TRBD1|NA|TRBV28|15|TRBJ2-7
CASSYPGQGAHEQYF
TGTGCCAGCAGTTATCCGGGACAGGGGGCTCACGAGCAGTACTTC
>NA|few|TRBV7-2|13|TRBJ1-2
CASSPDISYGYTF
TGTGCCAGCAGCCCCGACATCTCCTATGGCTACACCTTC
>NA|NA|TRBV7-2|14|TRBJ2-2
CASSLGRNTGELFF
TGTGCCAGCAGCTTAGGTCGAAACACCGGGGAGCTGTTTTTT
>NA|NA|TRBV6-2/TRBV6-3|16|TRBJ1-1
CASSWPHAGGKDEAFF
TGTGCCAGCAGTTGGCCCCACGCTGGGGGCAAAGATGAAGCTTTCTTT
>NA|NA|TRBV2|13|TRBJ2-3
CASLLGISDTQYF
TGTGCCAGCCTTTTGGGGATATCGGATACGCAGTATTTT
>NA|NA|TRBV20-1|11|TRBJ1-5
CSASTNQPQHF
TGCAGTGCTAGTACTAATCAGCCCCAGCATTTT
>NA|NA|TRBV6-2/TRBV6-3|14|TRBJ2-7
CASSSYRVSYEQYF
TGTGCCAGCAGTTCGTACAGGGTCTCCTACGAGCAGTACTTC
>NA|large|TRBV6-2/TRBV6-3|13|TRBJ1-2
CAGYSTANYGYTF
TGTGCCGGATACAGTACAGCTAACTATGGCTACACCTTC
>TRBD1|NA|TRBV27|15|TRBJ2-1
CASSPRPGTGNEQFF
TGTGCCAGCAGTCCACGCCCCGGGACAGGCAATGAGCAGTTCTTC
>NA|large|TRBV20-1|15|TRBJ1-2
CSANRPGEGGYGYTF
TGCAGTGCCAACCGGCCGGGGGAAGGGGGCTATGGCTACACCTTC
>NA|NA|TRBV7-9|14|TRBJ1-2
CASSLGGEHYGYTF
TGTGCCAGCAGCTTAGGGGGGGAGCACTATGGCTACACCTTC
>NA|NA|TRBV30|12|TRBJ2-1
CAWSVPSHEQFF
TGTGCCTGGAGTGTACCAAGCCATGAGCAGTTCTTC
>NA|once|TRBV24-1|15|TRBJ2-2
CATSAGAEGSGELFF
TGTGCCACCAGTGCGGGGGCGGAGGGGTCCGGGGAGCTGTTTTTT
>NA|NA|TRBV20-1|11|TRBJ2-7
CSARAAYEQYF
TGCAGTGCTAGAGCTGCCTACGAGCAGTACTTC
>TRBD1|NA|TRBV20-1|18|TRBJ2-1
CSARDPQGAYISYNEQFF
TGCAGTGCTAGAGATCCCCAGGGGGCCTACATCTCCTACAATGAGCAGTTCTTC
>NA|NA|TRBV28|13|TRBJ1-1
CASSIHRDTEAFF
TGTGCCAGCAGTATACACAGGGACACTGAAGCTTTCTTT
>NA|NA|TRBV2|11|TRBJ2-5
CASSKEETQYF
TGTGCCAGCAGCAAAGAAGAGACCCAGTACTTC
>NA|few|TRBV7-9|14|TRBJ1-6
CASLPVEGSGPLHF
TGTGCCAGCCTACCGGTCGAGGGCAGCGGACCCCTCCACTTT
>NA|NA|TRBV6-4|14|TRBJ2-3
CASSEGISTDTQYF
TGTGCCAGCAGTGAGGGAATAAGCACAGATACGCAGTATTTT
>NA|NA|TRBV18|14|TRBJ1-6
CASSPEGLNSPLHF
TGTGCCAGCTCACCAGAGGGGCTTAATTCACCCCTCCACTTT
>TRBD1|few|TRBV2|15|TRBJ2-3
CASSDLDRVTDTQYF
TGTGCCAGCAGCGACTTAGACAGGGTCACAGATACGCAGTATTTT
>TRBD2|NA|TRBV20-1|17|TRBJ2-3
CSARESKRGVTGDTQYF
TGCAGTGCTAGAGAAAGTAAGCGGGGGGTAACCGGAGATACGCAGTATTTT
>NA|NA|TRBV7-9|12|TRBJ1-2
CASSVEGPGYTF
TGTGCCAGCAGCGTAGAGGGGCCCGGCTACACCTTC
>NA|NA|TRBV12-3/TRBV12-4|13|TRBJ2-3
CASSLALADTQYF
TGTGCCAGCAGTTTAGCGCTAGCAGATACGCAGTATTTT
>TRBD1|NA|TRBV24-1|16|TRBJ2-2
CATSDLGTGDTGELFF
TGTGCCACCAGTGATTTGGGGACAGGGGACACCGGGGAGCTGTTTTTT
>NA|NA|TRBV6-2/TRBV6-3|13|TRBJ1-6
CASSYRGGSPLHF
TGTGCCAGCAGTTACCGGGGTGGATCACCCCTCCACTTT
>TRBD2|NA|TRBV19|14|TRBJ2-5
CASSISGPAETQYF
TGTGCCAGCTCTATTAGCGGGCCGGCGGAGACCCAGTACTTC
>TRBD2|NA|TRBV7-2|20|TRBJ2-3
CASSQPGLAGNPARTDTQYF
TGCGCCAGCAGCCAGCCAGGACTAGCGGGGAACCCCGCCCGCACAGATACGCAGTATTTT
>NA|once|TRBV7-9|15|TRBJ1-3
CASSLRTAAGNTIYF
TGTGCCAGCAGCCTAAGGACAGCGGCTGGAAACACCATATATTTT
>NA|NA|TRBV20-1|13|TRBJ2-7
CSAHLSRDYEQYF
TGCAGTGCCCATCTTTCAAGAGACTACGAGCAGTACTTC
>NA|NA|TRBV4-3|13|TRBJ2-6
CASSQQGANVLTF
TGCGCCAGCAGCCAACAGGGGGCCAACGTCCTGACTTTC
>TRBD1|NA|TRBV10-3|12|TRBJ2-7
CAIGDRERSQYF
TGTGCCATAGGGGACAGGGAAAGATCGCAGTACTTC
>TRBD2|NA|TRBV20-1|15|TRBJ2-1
CSARPGLAGVHEQFF
TGCAGTGCTAGACCCGGACTAGCGGGAGTTCATGAGCAGTTCTTC
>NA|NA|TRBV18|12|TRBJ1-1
CASSPLGEGAFF
TGTGCCAGCTCACCACTAGGGGAAGGAGCTTTCTTT
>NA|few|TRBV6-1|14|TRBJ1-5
CASSELWINQPQHF
TGTGCCAGCAGTGAACTATGGATAAATCAGCCCCAGCATTTT
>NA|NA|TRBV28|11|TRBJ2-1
CASSAYGTQFF
TGTGCCAGCAGTGCCTACGGGACACAGTTCTTC
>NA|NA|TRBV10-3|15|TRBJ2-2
CAISAQAGLAGELFF
TGTGCCATCAGTGCGCAGGCAGGGCTCGCCGGGGAGCTGTTTTTT
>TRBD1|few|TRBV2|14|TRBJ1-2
CARRTGQVDYGYTF
TGTGCCAGACGGACGGGACAGGTTGACTATGGCTACACCTTC